These 9 T cell receptor beta chains were all obtained from the same sample, sequenced in a study of cytomegalovirus exposure and HLA in healthy donors. It was with 60 Vbeta and 13 Jbeta primers that the PCR ran. Only in-frame clones appear in the TCRdb table, and some are missing; sequencing was by immunoSEQ multiplex PCR. The table includes about 150,000 clones, 55% to 70% detected once. The sequenced material came from PBMCs. The origin of the receptors is a woman aged 60-75 years in good health and CMV-seropositive.

CDR3 sequence: CASSPTGSSQYF. CDR3 bases: TGTGCCAGCAGCCCCACGGGGTCCAGCCAGTACTTC. The genes are TRBV6-5 and TRBJ2-7; tentatively, D is TRBD2 (5 bases). In germline, CDR1 is MNHEY, CDR2 SVGAGI. V gave up 6 bases and J gave up 10 bases, with 16 bases separating them. The CDR3 consists of 12 residues.

The J gene is TRBJ2-2, the V gene TRBV7-2; 8 bases are shared with TRBD2. Germline V gene lookup returns CDR1 SGHTA and CDR2 FQGNSA. Trimming removed 4 bases from V and 5 bases from J; junction bases left unmatched: 9. CDR3 length equals 16 residues. The CDR3 nucleotides are TGTGCCAGCAGCTCTCCGCCCGGGACTAGAACCGGGGAGCTGTTTTTT. Its protein is CASSSPPGTRTGELFF.

The chain has TRBV29-1 and TRBJ2-7; a possible D gene is TRBD2 (5 bases). Deletions cut 6 bases from V and 6 bases from J, with 15 bases between. This CDR3 is built from 12 residues. Germline V lookup: CDR1 SQVTM, CDR2 ANQGSEA. The CDR3 nucleotides read TGCAGCGTCCACGGTCCTGGGAGCGAGCAGTACTTC. Protein sequence: CSVHGPGSEQYF.

The count of this clone is one. The chain recombines TRBV2 with TRBJ1-4; 11 bases fit TRBD1. Looked up from germline, CDR1 is SNHLY and CDR2 is FYNNEI. The length of the CDR3 is 16 residues. V lost 8 bases, J lost 3 bases, and 8 bases stayed unmatched. CDR3 coding DNA: TGTGCCAGCTCGAGGACAGGGGGCGCCTCTAATGAAAAACTGTTTTTT. It is translated as CASSRTGGASNEKLFF.

The chain is built from TRBV4-3 and TRBJ1-1, with 7 bases aligning to TRBD1. The CDR3 is 14 amino acids. J was trimmed by 4 bases and V by 1 base; bases with no gene match: 3. Germline V gene sequence: CDR1 LGHNA, CDR2 YSLEER. The CDR3 coding sequence is TGCGCCAGCAGCCAAGGACAGGGTATCACTGAAGCTTTCTTT. Translation: CASSQGQGITEAFF.

The DNA for the CDR3 is TGTGCCAGCAGTTTCATTGGGCGACCCGGGGAGCTGTTTTTT. Its protein product is CASSFIGRPGELFF. This chain links TRBV28 with TRBJ2-2; the D is unclear. The CDR3 totals 14 residues. V was trimmed by 3 bases and J by 6 bases, leaving 11 bases between them. The germline CDR1 and CDR2 sequences are MDHEN and SYDVKM.

The CDR3 region is CASSPPSGRTWGTQYF. In nucleotides, the CDR3 is TGTGCCAGCTCACCACCCAGCGGGAGGACTTGGGGGACCCAGTACTTC. V is TRBV18 and J is TRBJ2-5; 9 nucleotides align to TRBD2. CDR1 is KGHSH and CDR2 is LQKENI in the germline V gene. This CDR3 has 16 amino acids. V lost 0 bases to trimming and J lost 7 bases; unmatched junction nucleotides: 9.

The chain has TRBV5-4 and TRBJ2-3; tentative D call: TRBD2 (6 bases). The V gene's germline CDR1 is SGHNT and CDR2 YYREEE (reference sequence). The CDR3 loop spans 16 amino acids. V gave up 4 bases and J gave up 0 bases, with 15 bases separating them. The CDR3 DNA sequence: TGTGCCAGCAGCCGATCGGACTACCTTAGCACAGATACGCAGTATTTT. Amino acid sequence: CASSRSDYLSTDTQYF.

This clone has just a few counts. The chain couples TRBV9 to TRBJ2-5; 8 bases line up with TRBD1. This CDR3 has 16 amino acids. The junction had 8 bases not matched to a gene; V was cut back by 0 bases and J by 4 bases. From germline, CDR1 is SGDLS and CDR2 YYNGEE. CDR3 DNA: TGTGCCAGCAGCGTAGGTGGGGGACAGGCCCGAGAGACCCAGTACTTC. Translating it yields CASSVGGGQARETQYF.